This T cell receptor (beta chain) came from a study of control samples from healthy donors and cancer patients. The CDR3 sequence is 14 residues long. CDR1 SGHRS and CDR2 YFSETQ come from the germline V gene. V was cut by 4 bases and J by 0 bases, with 10 bases left in between. In regard to this clone: This same CDR3 is encoded by further DNA sequences in the sample.

Profiled with immunoSEQ multiplex PCR; TCRdb holds only in-frame clones, not every one. The data show 250,000 to 300,000 clones, roughly 87% seen once. The clonotype was recovered from a woman between 55 and 75 years old with lung cancer. Specimen: PBMCs. The chain uses TRBV5-1 and TRBJ1-2; possible D gene TRBD1, 6 bases. The DNA of the CDR3 is TGCGCCAGCAGCCTCGGACAGCCTAACTATGGCTACACCTTC. Translation gives CASSLGQPNYGYTF.